This T cell receptor (beta chain) was profiled in a study of control samples from healthy donors and cancer patients. Measured with immunoSEQ multiplex PCR; TCRdb has only the in-frame clones, and not every one. The sample lists approximately 12,000 clones; around 94% were seen once. The sequencing sample was made of PBMCs. The sequence came from a man between 65 and 85 years old with head and neck cancer.

DNA for the CDR3: TGTGCCAGCAGCCCTACCGGGACAGGGGGCTACGAGCAGTACTTC. Protein product: CASSPTGTGGYEQYF. The J gene is TRBJ2-7, the V gene TRBV27; TRBD1 matches 11 bases. Looked up from germline, CDR1 is MNHEY and CDR2 is SMNVEV (reference sequence). V gave up 6 bases and J gave up 3 bases; unmatched junction bases: 7. The CDR3 has 15 amino acids.